Below, one T cell receptor beta chain is given with its context. Its antigen remains unknown. This entry comes from a study of early T cells in non-severe SARS-CoV-2 infection. Overall study: Sequencing input comprised bulk RNA from unsorted whole blood; chain pairing was not available. Overall study findings and caveats: VDJdb matching, biased toward anti-spike CD8 responses, missed private and CD4 specificities.

Germline CDR1 reads SEHNR; CDR2 reads FQNEAQ (reference sequence). The CDR3 is 12 amino acids. The V end was cut by 8 bases, the J end by 1 base, with 8 bases between. The TCR library protocol was used to attach unique molecular identifiers. These identifiers were attached to individual cDNA molecules. TCRdb re-called the 5' RACE reads with MiXCR, one entry per CDR3 protein. The sample lists about 110,000 distinct CDR3 sequences, around 10% occurring once. The receptor comes from an adult who was a healthcare worker with PCR-confirmed SARS-CoV-2 infection or an uninfected control (not recorded which). The sequenced material came from whole blood. The chain links TRBV7-9 to TRBJ1-1, with a possible D match to TRBD1 (6 bases). The CDR3 DNA reads TGTGCCAGCTTGGGACAGAACACTGAAGCTTTCTTT. Its protein product is CASLGQNTEAFF. Complete variable domain (other parts from reference TRBV7-9 and TRBJ1-1): DTGVSQNPRHKITKRGQNVTFRCDPISEHNRLYWYRQTLGQGPEFLTYFQNEAQLEKSRLLSDRFSAERPKGSFSTLEIQRTEQGDSAMYLCASLGQNTEAFFGQGTRLTVV.